This T cell receptor (beta chain) was identified in a study of cytomegalovirus exposure and HLA in healthy donors. About the research overall: Membership in the Caucasian-associated ancestry cluster was found for 75% to 90% of approximately 430 genotyped donors.

Trimming pared 7 bases from V and 2 bases from J, leaving 9 bases between. CDR1 and CDR2 from the germline V gene are SGDLS and YYNGEE. This CDR3 has 12 residues. This clone was observed a handful of times. The primer mix had 60 Vbeta and 13 Jbeta primers. Produced via immunoSEQ multiplex PCR; TCRdb's table is partial and in-frame only. The sample consists of approximately 90,000 clones, roughly 80% of them appearing once. This receptor was obtained from a boy aged 5 to 17 in good health and CMV-seronegative. Input material: PBMCs. The chain links TRBV9 to TRBJ1-2; TRBD1 is a possible D gene (6 bases). CDR3 nucleotide sequence: TGTGCCAGCTTCGACAGGAACTATGGCTACACCTTC. This sequence encodes CASFDRNYGYTF. Supplemented by reference TRBV9 and TRBJ1-2, the full variable domain reads DSGVTQTPKHLITATGQRVTLRCSPRSGDLSVYWYQQSLDQGLQFLIQYYNGEERAKGNILERFSAQQFPDLHSELNLSSLELGDSALYFCASFDRNYGYTFGSGTRLTVV.